This TCR beta chain was sequenced during a study of blood T cells in healthy people across ages. On this clonotype: What it binds is unknown.

Findings and caveats of the study: The CMV status of each donor remained undetermined, and this could have confounded shifts in expanded clonotypes.

The germline V gene has CDR1 SGHRS and CDR2 YFSETQ. The CDR3 contains 14 residues. With 2 bases removed from V and 5 bases from J, the gap between germline ends came to 14 bases. Next came a second PCR, run for 7 to 11 cycles, which used a sample-barcoded 5' primer along with a J-beta primer mix. Each CDR3 protein is one row after TCRdb ran MiXCR on the 5' RACE reads. The sample consists of over a million distinct CDR3 sequences, around 59% of them appearing once. Sequencing input: blood. The source of this sequence is a man younger than 35 in good health. The rearrangement uses TRBV5-1 and TRBJ2-7; maybe TRBD2 (6 bases). In DNA, the CDR3 is TGCGCCAGCAGCTTAACGGGAGTGTCCGACGAGCAGTACTTC. Its protein is CASSLTGVSDEQYF.